This entry describes one TCR beta chain. Its target is not known. This sample stems from a study of cytomegalovirus exposure and HLA in healthy donors. The V end lost 2 bases, the J end lost 5 bases, and 7 bases lay between the germline ends. This CDR3 is 14 amino acids long. Germline CDR1 is MNHEY and CDR2 is SMNVEV (reference sequence). The PCR was carried out with 60 Vbeta primers and 13 Jbeta primers. TCRdb's copy holds only in-frame clones and misses some; the assay was immunoSEQ multiplex PCR. The table includes about 82,000 clones, 74% detected once. Study-level results: The productive fraction for most TCR beta V segments was about 90% or about 30% in an earlier analysis. It was 150 to 200 TCR beta chains that were listed as cytomegalovirus-associated.

This sequence joins TRBV27 and TRBJ1-6; D call uncertain. The source of this sequence is a woman aged 50 to 60 in good health and CMV-seropositive. Material: PBMCs. The chain's CDR3 is CASSLLGDNSPLHF. The DNA of the CDR3 is TGTGCCAGCAGTTTACTGGGAGATAATTCACCCCTCCACTTT.